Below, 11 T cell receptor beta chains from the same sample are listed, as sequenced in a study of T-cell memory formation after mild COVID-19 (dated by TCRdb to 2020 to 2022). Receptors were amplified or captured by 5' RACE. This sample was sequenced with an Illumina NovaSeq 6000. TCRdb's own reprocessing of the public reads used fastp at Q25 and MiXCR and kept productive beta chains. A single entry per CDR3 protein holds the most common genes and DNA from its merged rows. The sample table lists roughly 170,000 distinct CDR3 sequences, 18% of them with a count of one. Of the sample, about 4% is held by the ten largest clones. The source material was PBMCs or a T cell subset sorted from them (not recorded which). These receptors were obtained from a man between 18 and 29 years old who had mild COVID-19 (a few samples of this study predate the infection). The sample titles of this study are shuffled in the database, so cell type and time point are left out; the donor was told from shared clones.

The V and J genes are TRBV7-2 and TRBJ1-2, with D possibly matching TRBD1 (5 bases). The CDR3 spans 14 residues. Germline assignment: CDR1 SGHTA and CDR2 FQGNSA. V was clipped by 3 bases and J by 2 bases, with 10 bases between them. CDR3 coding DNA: TGTGCCAGCAGCTTGACAGCACAAAACTATGGCTACACCTTC. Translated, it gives CASSLTAQNYGYTF.

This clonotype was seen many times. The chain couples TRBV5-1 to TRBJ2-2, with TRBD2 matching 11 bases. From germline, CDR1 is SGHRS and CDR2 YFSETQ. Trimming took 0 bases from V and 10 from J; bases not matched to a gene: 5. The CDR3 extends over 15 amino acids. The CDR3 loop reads CASSLGLAGYMELFF. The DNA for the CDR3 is TGCGCCAGCAGCTTGGGACTAGCGGGGTACATGGAGCTGTTTTTT.

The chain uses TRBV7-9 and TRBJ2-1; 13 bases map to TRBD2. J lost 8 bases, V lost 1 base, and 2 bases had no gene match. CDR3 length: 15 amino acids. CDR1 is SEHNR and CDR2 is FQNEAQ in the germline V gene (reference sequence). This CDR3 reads CASSLGTSGGYEQFF. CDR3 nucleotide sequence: TGTGCCAGCAGCTTAGGGACTAGCGGGGGATATGAGCAGTTCTTC.

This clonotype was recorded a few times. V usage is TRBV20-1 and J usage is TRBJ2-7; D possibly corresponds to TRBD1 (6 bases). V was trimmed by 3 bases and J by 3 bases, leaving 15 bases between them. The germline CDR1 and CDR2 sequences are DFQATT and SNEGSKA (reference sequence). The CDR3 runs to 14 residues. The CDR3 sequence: CSARPQGHGYEQYF. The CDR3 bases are TGCAGTGCTAGGCCACAGGGACACGGCTACGAGCAGTACTTC.

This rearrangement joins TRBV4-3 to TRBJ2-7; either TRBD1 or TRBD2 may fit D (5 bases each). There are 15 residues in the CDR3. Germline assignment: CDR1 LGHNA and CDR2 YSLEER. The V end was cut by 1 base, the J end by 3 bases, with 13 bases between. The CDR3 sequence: CASSQGPGRHYEQYF. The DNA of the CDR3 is TGCGCCAGCAGCCAAGGACCGGGACGGCACTACGAGCAGTACTTC.

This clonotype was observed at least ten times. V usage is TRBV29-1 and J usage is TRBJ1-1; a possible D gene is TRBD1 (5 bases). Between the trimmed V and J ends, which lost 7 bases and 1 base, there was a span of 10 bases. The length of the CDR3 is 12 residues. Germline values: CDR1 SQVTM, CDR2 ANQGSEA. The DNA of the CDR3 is TGCAGCGGAGGGGCAGGGAACACTGAAGCTTTCTTT. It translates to CSGGAGNTEAFF.

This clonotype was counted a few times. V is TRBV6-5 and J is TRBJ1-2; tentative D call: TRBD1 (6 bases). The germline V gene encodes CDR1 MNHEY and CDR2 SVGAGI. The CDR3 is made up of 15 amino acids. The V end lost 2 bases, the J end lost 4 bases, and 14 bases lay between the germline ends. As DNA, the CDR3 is TGTGCCAGCAGTTACATGGGGGGCGCGGGCTATGGCTACACCTTC. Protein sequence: CASSYMGGAGYGYTF.

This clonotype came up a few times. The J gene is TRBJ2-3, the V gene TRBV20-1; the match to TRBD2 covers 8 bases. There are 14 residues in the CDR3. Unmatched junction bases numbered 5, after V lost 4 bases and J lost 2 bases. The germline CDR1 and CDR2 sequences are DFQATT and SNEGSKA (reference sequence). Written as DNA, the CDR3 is TGCAGTGCTACGGGCGGGGGGATCACAGATACGCAGTATTTT. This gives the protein CSATGGGITDTQYF.

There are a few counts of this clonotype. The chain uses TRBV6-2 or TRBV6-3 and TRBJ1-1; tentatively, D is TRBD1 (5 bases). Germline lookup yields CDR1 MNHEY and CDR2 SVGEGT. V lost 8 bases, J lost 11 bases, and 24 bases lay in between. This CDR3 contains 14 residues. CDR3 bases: TGTGCCAGCCGTGACCATAGACAGTTCAATGAGGCTTTCTTT. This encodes CASRDHRQFNEAFF.

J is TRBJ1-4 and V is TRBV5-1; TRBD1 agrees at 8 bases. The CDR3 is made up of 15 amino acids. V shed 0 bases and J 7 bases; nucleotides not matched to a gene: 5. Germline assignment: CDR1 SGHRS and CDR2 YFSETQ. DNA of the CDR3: TGCGCCAGCAGCTTGGATGGACAGGGTGGTGAAAAACTGTTTTTT. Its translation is CASSLDGQGGEKLFF.

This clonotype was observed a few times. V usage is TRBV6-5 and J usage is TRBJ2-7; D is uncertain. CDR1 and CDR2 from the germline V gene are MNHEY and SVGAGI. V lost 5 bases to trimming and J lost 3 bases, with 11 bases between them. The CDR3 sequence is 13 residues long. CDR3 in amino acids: CASSPRRDYEQYF. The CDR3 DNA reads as TGTGCCAGCAGTCCCAGAAGGGACTACGAGCAGTACTTC.